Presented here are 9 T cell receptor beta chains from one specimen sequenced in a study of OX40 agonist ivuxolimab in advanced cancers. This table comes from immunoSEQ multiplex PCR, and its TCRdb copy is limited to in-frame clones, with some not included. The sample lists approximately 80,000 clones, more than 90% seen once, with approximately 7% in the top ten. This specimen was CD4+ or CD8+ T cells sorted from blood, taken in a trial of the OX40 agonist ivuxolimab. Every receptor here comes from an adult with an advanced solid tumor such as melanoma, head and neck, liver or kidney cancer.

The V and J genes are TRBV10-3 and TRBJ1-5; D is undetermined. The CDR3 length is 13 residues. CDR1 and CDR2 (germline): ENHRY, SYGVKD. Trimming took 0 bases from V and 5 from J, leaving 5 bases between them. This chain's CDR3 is CAISESGDQPQHF. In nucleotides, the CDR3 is TGTGCCATCAGTGAGTCAGGAGATCAGCCCCAGCATTTT.

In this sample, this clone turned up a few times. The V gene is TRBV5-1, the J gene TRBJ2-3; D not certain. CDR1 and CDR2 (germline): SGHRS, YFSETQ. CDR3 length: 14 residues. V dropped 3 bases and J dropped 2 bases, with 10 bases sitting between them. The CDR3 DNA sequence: TGCGCCAGCAGCTCCACTAAATCCACAGATACGCAGTATTTT. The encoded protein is CASSSTKSTDTQYF.

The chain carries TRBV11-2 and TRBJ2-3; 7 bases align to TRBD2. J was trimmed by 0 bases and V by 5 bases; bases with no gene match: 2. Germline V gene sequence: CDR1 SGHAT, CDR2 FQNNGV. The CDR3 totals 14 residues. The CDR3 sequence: CASSLSGSTDTQYF. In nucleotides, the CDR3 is TGTGCCAGCAGCCTTAGCGGGAGCACAGATACGCAGTATTTT.

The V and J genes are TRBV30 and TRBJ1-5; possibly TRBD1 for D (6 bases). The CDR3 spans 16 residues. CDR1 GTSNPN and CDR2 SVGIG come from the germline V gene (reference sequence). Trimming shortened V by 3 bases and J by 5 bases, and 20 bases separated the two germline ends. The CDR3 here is CAWSPGADSFYQPQHF. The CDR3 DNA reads TGTGCCTGGAGCCCAGGGGCGGACAGCTTTTATCAGCCCCAGCATTTT.

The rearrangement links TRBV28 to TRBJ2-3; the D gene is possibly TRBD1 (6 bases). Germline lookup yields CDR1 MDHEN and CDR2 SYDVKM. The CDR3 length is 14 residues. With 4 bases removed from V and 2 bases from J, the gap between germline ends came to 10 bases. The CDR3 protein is CASSSGQITDTQYF. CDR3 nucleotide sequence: TGTGCCAGCAGTTCCGGACAGATCACAGATACGCAGTATTTT.

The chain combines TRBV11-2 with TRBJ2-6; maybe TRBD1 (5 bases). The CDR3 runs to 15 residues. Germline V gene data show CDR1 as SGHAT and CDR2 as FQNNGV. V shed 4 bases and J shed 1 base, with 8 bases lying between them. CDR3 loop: CASSSQGSGANVLTF. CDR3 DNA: TGTGCCAGCAGCTCGCAGGGTTCTGGGGCCAACGTCCTGACTTTC. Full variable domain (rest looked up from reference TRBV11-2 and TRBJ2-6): EAGVAQSPRYKIIEKRQSVAFWCNPISGHATLYWYQQILGQGPKLLIQFQNNGVVDDSQLPKDRFSAERLKGVDSTLKIQPAKLEDSAVYLCASSSQGSGANVLTFGAGSRLTVL.

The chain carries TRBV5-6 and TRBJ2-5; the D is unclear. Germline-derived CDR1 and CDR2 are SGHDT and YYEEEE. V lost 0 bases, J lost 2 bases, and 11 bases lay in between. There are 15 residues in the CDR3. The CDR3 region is CASSLGGGSQETQYF. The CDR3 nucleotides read TGTGCCAGCAGCTTGGGAGGTGGGTCACAAGAGACCCAGTACTTC.

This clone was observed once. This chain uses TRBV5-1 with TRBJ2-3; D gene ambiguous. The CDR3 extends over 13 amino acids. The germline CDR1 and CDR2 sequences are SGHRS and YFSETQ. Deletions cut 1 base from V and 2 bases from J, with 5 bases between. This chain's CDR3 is CASSLPNTDTQYF. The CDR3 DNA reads TGCGCCAGCAGCTTGCCCAACACAGATACGCAGTATTTT.

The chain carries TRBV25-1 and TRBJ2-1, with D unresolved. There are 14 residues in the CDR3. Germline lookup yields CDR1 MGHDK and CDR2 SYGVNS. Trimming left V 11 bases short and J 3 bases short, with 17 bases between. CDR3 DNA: TGTGCCGCCCGCGGTACGGGTTTCTACAATGAGCAGTTCTTC. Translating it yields CAARGTGFYNEQFF.